This T cell receptor beta chain emerged from a study of neurological immune-mediated disorders. Study-wide points: One related-CDR3 cluster, identified by phylogenetic grouping, held the repertoires of 18 of 34 multiple sclerosis patients and was a possible signature.

TCRdb ran MiXCR on the 5' RACE reads and lists one entry per CDR3 protein. The data hold about 62,000 distinct CDR3 sequences, with about 4% observed a single time. The length of the CDR3 is 13 residues. The germline gives CDR1 ENHRY, CDR2 SYGVKD. Unsorted libraries were derived from 2 million PBMCs stored at -80 C. For this clonotype: Its target is not known. An end of the junction does not agree with germline; a read error may underlie this.

The source material was PBMCs. This TCR came from a woman aged 50 to 60 with multiple sclerosis. The chain links TRBV10-3 to TRBJ1-5, with 7 bases that match TRBD1. DNA of the CDR3: TGTGCCATCAGTGGACAGGGTGATCAGCCCCAGAATTTT. This translates into CAISGQGDQPQNF.